A single sample gave rise to the 28 T cell receptor beta chains below, sequenced in a study of T cell responses to AZD1222 COVID-19 vaccine. The assay was immunoSEQ multiplex PCR, and TCRdb's table has in-frame clones only and misses some. The sample shows about 150,000 clones, about nine tenths of them seen only once. The specimen was peripheral blood, collected on day 0 of MenACWY control vaccination. The receptors were gathered from an adult in good health.

V usage is TRBV6-5 and J usage is TRBJ2-1; 12 bases match TRBD2. CDR3 length equals 16 residues. In germline, CDR1 is MNHEY, CDR2 SVGAGI. The V gene end was trimmed by 4 bases and the J gene end by 5 bases; junction bases not matched to a gene: 6. The CDR3 nucleotides are TGTGCCAGCAGTTCCCCAGGACTAGCGGGGCACAATGAGCAGTTCTTC. Amino acid sequence: CASSSPGLAGHNEQFF.

This clone was picked up one time. This rearrangement joins TRBV30 to TRBJ2-2, with D possibly matching TRBD2 (5 bases). The CDR3 covers 14 residues. Germline V gene sequence: CDR1 GTSNPN, CDR2 SVGIG (reference sequence). Trimming left V 5 bases short and J 0 bases short, with 10 bases between. In DNA form, the CDR3 reads TGTGCCTGGCAGACTATAACGAACACCGGGGAGCTGTTTTTT. The encoded protein is CAWQTITNTGELFF.

The chain combines TRBV5-8 with TRBJ2-7; 7 bases match TRBD1. J lost 4 bases, V lost 5 bases, and 15 bases had no gene match. This CDR3 has 16 residues. Germline values: CDR1 SGHTS, CDR2 YDEGEE. The CDR3, as DNA: TGTGCCAGCAGGAATCCCTTAATCGGGACAGAATACGAGCAGTACTTC. It is translated as CASRNPLIGTEYEQYF.

J is TRBJ1-3 and V is TRBV10-3; D gene ambiguous. V lost 10 bases and J lost 0, with 13 bases in between. The CDR3 has 14 amino acids. Germline V gene data show CDR1 as ENHRY and CDR2 as SYGVKD. The CDR3 DNA follows: TGTGCCAGCTCAGTCTCCCCCTCTGGAAACACCATATATTTT. Encoded protein: CASSVSPSGNTIYF.

The chain joins TRBV9 to TRBJ2-6; no reliable D call. Germline values: CDR1 SGDLS, CDR2 YYNGEE. Trimming shortened V by 0 bases and J by 3 bases, and 13 bases separated the two germline ends. The CDR3 totals 17 residues. Here the CDR3 DNA reads TGTGCCAGCAGCGTAGCTACCCCGGTTGATGGGGCCAACGTCCTGACTTTC. Encoded protein: CASSVATPVDGANVLTF.

The V call is TRBV6-2 or TRBV6-3, the J call TRBJ2-1, with a weak D call TRBD1 (5 bases). The germline CDR1 and CDR2 sequences are MNHEY and SVGEGT. The CDR3 runs to 16 residues. Trimming removed 0 bases from V and 6 bases from J, with 15 bases in between. CDR3 DNA: TGTGCCAGCAGTTACTCTTTGGGGCAGGGCGGCAATGAGCAGTTCTTC. It is translated as CASSYSLGQGGNEQFF.

V is TRBV6-2 or TRBV6-3 and J is TRBJ1-6, with a possible D match to TRBD1 (6 bases). The germline V gene has CDR1 MNHEY and CDR2 SVGEGT. V gave up 7 bases and J gave up 2 bases, with 15 bases separating them. The CDR3 sequence is 16 residues long. This CDR3 reads CASNPDRRPYNSPLHF. The CDR3 nucleotides are TGTGCCAGCAACCCCGACAGGAGGCCCTATAATTCACCCCTCCACTTT.

The chain joins TRBV11-2 to TRBJ2-1, with a tentative D call TRBD1 (6 bases). In germline, CDR1 is SGHAT, CDR2 FQNNGV. The CDR3 is 17 residues long. Trimming took 5 bases from V and 1 from J, leaving 18 bases between them. CDR3 protein: CASSKVVQGFSYNEQFF. The DNA of the CDR3 is TGTGCCAGCAGCAAAGTGGTCCAGGGGTTTTCCTACAATGAGCAGTTCTTC.

This clone was recorded a few times. The chain carries TRBV27 and TRBJ2-7; D is perhaps TRBD1 (5 bases). The CDR3 spans 13 residues. Germline CDR1 MNHEY, CDR2 SMNVEV (reference sequence). The ends were cut back, 3 bases at V and 5 bases at J, with 11 bases in the middle. CDR3 coding DNA: TGTGCCAGCAGTTTTACAGCAGGGCACGAGCAGTACTTC. Residues: CASSFTAGHEQYF.

This sequence joins TRBV4-3 and TRBJ2-1; D is possibly TRBD2 (6 bases). Per the germline V gene, CDR1 is LGHNA and CDR2 is YSLEER. V was trimmed by 1 base and J by 4 bases, leaving 17 bases between them. The CDR3 has 17 amino acids. The CDR3 DNA reads as TGCGCCAGCAGCCAAGGGAATCTGGAGGGGTTATACAATGAGCAGTTCTTC. Translation gives CASSQGNLEGLYNEQFF.

The chain uses TRBV7-2 and TRBJ2-7; 8 nucleotides agree with TRBD2. The germline V gene has CDR1 SGHTA and CDR2 FQGNSA. V lost 5 bases to trimming and J lost 0 bases; unmatched junction nucleotides: 6. The CDR3 loop spans 15 amino acids. The chain's CDR3 is CASSHPGGASYEQYF. CDR3 in DNA: TGTGCCAGCAGCCACCCCGGGGGGGCCTCCTACGAGCAGTACTTC.

This chain uses TRBV18 with TRBJ2-1; tentative D call: TRBD1 (5 bases). Germline V gene sequence: CDR1 KGHSH, CDR2 LQKENI. The CDR3 sequence is 11 residues long. Trimming left V 3 bases short and J 12 bases short, with 9 bases between. The CDR3 spells CASSPQGWQFF. The DNA of the CDR3 is TGTGCCAGCTCACCGCAGGGCTGGCAGTTCTTC.

V usage is TRBV24-1 and J usage is TRBJ1-2; a possible D gene is TRBD1 (5 bases). Trimming stripped 2 bases from V and 10 bases from J, with 10 bases between. Looked up from germline, CDR1 is KGHDR and CDR2 is SFDVKD. This CDR3 region has 12 residues. Here the CDR3 reads CATSDSGTFYTF. The CDR3 DNA sequence: TGTGCCACCAGTGATTCCGGGACCTTCTACACCTTC.

The chain couples TRBV19 to TRBJ2-7, with D tentatively TRBD2 (6 bases). Germline assignment: CDR1 LNHDA and CDR2 SQIVND (reference sequence). CDR3 length: 14 residues. Trimming cost V 6 bases and J 2 bases, with 14 bases left between them. CDR3 bases: TGTGCCAGTAGCAATGGGGGGTCGGCCTACGAGCAGTACTTC. Translation: CASSNGGSAYEQYF.

The chain couples TRBV11-2 to TRBJ2-2, with D perhaps TRBD1 (6 bases). V shed 4 bases and J shed 1 base, with 10 bases lying between them. The CDR3 is 15 residues long. CDR1 SGHAT and CDR2 FQNNGV come from the germline V gene. The CDR3 here is CASSSTGRNTGELFF. The CDR3 DNA sequence: TGTGCCAGCAGCTCGACAGGCCGGAACACCGGGGAGCTGTTTTTT.

The chain has TRBV18 and TRBJ1-1; possibly TRBD1 for D (6 bases). The CDR3 consists of 17 residues. Trimming removed 0 bases from V and 1 base from J, with 15 bases in between. In germline, CDR1 is KGHSH, CDR2 LQKENI. CDR3 in amino acids: CASSPPGPGAGNTEAFF. In DNA, the CDR3 is TGTGCCAGCTCACCACCAGGACCGGGGGCTGGGAACACTGAAGCTTTCTTT.

The chain couples TRBV19 to TRBJ2-7; D gene unclear. The germline gives CDR1 LNHDA, CDR2 SQIVND (reference sequence). V lost 6 bases and J lost 2, with 8 bases in between. The CDR3 length is 12 residues. CDR3 region: CASRGSAYEQYF. CDR3 bases: TGTGCCAGTAGAGGAAGCGCCTACGAGCAGTACTTC.

In this sample, this clone turned up once. This sequence joins TRBV9 and TRBJ2-7; the match to TRBD1 covers 10 bases. This CDR3 is built from 15 residues. Germline V gives CDR1 SGDLS, CDR2 YYNGEE. V lost 0 bases to trimming and J lost 2 bases; unmatched junction nucleotides: 2. The chain's CDR3 is CASSVGTGGTYEQYF. The CDR3 region has the DNA TGTGCCAGCAGCGTAGGGACAGGGGGTACCTACGAGCAGTACTTC.

This clone was counted only a few times. The chain carries TRBV5-1 and TRBJ2-7, with TRBD2 as a possible D gene (5 bases). Trimming removed 1 base at V and 0 bases at J, with 14 bases between. Germline V gene lookup returns CDR1 SGHRS and CDR2 YFSETQ. The CDR3 totals 16 residues. In nucleotides, the CDR3 is TGCGCCAGCAGCTTGCCGGGCGCCGGGATCTCCTACGAGCAGTACTTC. It specifies CASSLPGAGISYEQYF.

In this sample, this clone turned up a few times. V gene TRBV9 combines with J gene TRBJ2-3; 9 nucleotides match TRBD2. Per the germline V gene, CDR1 is SGDLS and CDR2 is YYNGEE. J was trimmed by 9 bases and V by 0 bases; bases with no gene match: 11. The length of the CDR3 is 16 residues. CDR3 residues: CASSVGGAGGLETQYF. CDR3 DNA sequence: TGTGCCAGCAGCGTAGGGGGAGCGGGAGGCCTTGAGACGCAGTATTTT. Drawing the rest from reference TRBV9 and TRBJ2-3, the complete variable domain is DSGVTQTPKHLITATGQRVTLRCSPRSGDLSVYWYQQSLDQGLQFLIQYYNGEERAKGNILERFSAQQFPDLHSELNLSSLELGDSALYFCASSVGGAGGLETQYFGPGTRLTVL.

DNA for the CDR3: TGTGCCAGCAGCCCCTCAGGGAGCGGGGAGCTGTTTTTT. Its translation is CASSPSGSGELFF. V usage is TRBV11-3 and J usage is TRBJ2-2; D may correspond to TRBD1 or TRBD2 (5 bases each). The V gene lost 5 bases and the J gene lost 7 bases, with 11 bases spanning the gap. Germline V gene data show CDR1 as SGHNT and CDR2 as YENEEA. The CDR3 spans 13 residues.

This rearrangement joins TRBV2 to TRBJ2-5; 7 bases line up with TRBD1. The germline CDR1 and CDR2 sequences are SNHLY and FYNNEI. The CDR3 spans 14 residues. Germline trimming cut 7 bases from V and 1 base from J; bases unmatched to any gene: 6. Here the CDR3 DNA reads TGTGCCAGCAATCGACAGGGCCCCCAAGAGACCCAGTACTTC. Translated, it gives CASNRQGPQETQYF.

The chain employs TRBV20-1 and TRBJ1-1; tentative D call: TRBD1 (6 bases). Germline CDR1 is DFQATT and CDR2 is SNEGSKA (reference sequence). The V gene lost 4 bases and the J gene lost 8 bases, with 11 bases spanning the gap. The CDR3 consists of 11 residues. This chain's CDR3 is CSATRTVEAFF. The CDR3 coding sequence is TGCAGTGCTACCAGGACAGTCGAAGCTTTCTTT.

V and J are TRBV29-1 and TRBJ1-2; 7 nucleotides line up with TRBD1. Losses at the gene ends were 5 bases for V and 5 bases for J; bases not matched to a gene: 8. CDR1 and CDR2 (germline): SQVTM, ANQGSEA. The CDR3 is made up of 13 amino acids. The CDR3 loop reads CSVYTGVTYGYTF. The CDR3 nucleotides read TGCAGCGTTTACACAGGGGTCACTTATGGCTACACCTTC.

The chain has TRBV11-3 and TRBJ2-5; 12 bases line up with TRBD2. V lost 1 base and J lost 7; bases outside the gene matches: 7. Germline assignment: CDR1 SGHNT and CDR2 YENEEA. The CDR3 consists of 16 residues. The CDR3 spells CASSLGTSGISSTQYF. CDR3 nucleotide sequence: TGTGCCAGCAGCTTAGGGACTAGCGGGATCTCGTCGACCCAGTACTTC.

The rearrangement joins TRBV11-2 to TRBJ1-1, with a possible D match to TRBD1 (6 bases). Trimming stripped 4 bases from V and 10 bases from J, with 19 bases between. The CDR3 is 14 residues long. Germline assignment: CDR1 SGHAT and CDR2 FQNNGV. CDR3 amino acids: CASSSPGTSWGAFF. The DNA for the CDR3 is TGTGCCAGCAGCTCTCCCGGGACATCCTGGGGAGCTTTCTTT.

This chain joins TRBV2 and TRBJ1-2; no clear D. The CDR3 length is 13 residues. V was clipped by 6 bases and J by 7 bases, with 15 bases between them. Germline V gene sequence: CDR1 SNHLY, CDR2 FYNNEI. CDR3 coding DNA: TGTGCCAGCAGGGAGGGAGCCGTGGGTGGCTACACCTTC. Translated: CASREGAVGGYTF.

This CDR3 is CASSYWDRMNTEAFF. DNA of the CDR3: TGTGCCAGCAGCTATTGGGACAGGATGAACACTGAAGCTTTCTTT. The genes are TRBV5-4 and TRBJ1-1, with 8 bases aligning to TRBD1. Germline CDR1 and CDR2: SGHNT and YYREEE (reference sequence). V was pared by 3 bases and J by 0 bases, with 4 bases of the junction left unmatched. The CDR3 spans 15 residues.